A single T cell receptor (beta chain) is shown here with its context. The data stem from a study of OX40 agonist ivuxolimab in advanced cancers. This table comes from immunoSEQ multiplex PCR, and its TCRdb copy is limited to in-frame clones, with some not included. The table includes some 14,000 clones, approximately 94% detected once. V was trimmed by 0 bases and J by 7 bases, leaving 19 bases between them. The CDR3 sequence is 16 residues long. Germline V gene sequence: CDR1 MNHEY, CDR2 SMNVEV (reference sequence). The sequenced sample was CD4+ or CD8+ T cells sorted from blood, obtained in a trial of the OX40 agonist ivuxolimab. The V call is TRBV27, the J call TRBJ2-7; no reliable D call. The sequence came from an adult with an advanced solid tumor such as melanoma, head and neck, liver or kidney cancer. CDR3 DNA: TGTGCCAGCAGTTTATCGGTCGGCCTTCTAAACTCGGAGCAGTACTTC. Amino acids: CASSLSVGLLNSEQYF.